This TCR beta chain emerged from a study of shared clonotypes between healthy human individuals. At the level of the study: Plates per donor: three CD4 naive, three CD4 memory, two CD8 naive, one CD8 memory.

In the case of this clone: Other DNA sequences in this sample translate to the same CDR3.

The CDR3 length is 14 residues. V lost 3 bases and J lost 0, with 8 bases in between. Germline V gene sequence: CDR1 SGHDN, CDR2 FVKESK. Using immunoSEQ multiplex PCR, the repertoire was profiled, and TCRdb retains in-frame clones only, with some absent. The sample lists some 2,000,000 clones, just under 95% seen once, with more than 0.95% in the top ten. CD45RO-negative, CCR7-positively selected cells formed the naive CD8 fraction, excluding terminally differentiated effector memory CD45RA+ cells. The sample consisted of naive CD8+ T cells sorted from blood. The chain employs TRBV14 and TRBJ1-1; D unresolved. This receptor was identified in a man younger than 35 in good health. CDR3 protein: CASSQLGLNTEAFF. The CDR3 DNA is TGTGCCAGCAGCCAGTTGGGTCTGAACACTGAAGCTTTCTTT.